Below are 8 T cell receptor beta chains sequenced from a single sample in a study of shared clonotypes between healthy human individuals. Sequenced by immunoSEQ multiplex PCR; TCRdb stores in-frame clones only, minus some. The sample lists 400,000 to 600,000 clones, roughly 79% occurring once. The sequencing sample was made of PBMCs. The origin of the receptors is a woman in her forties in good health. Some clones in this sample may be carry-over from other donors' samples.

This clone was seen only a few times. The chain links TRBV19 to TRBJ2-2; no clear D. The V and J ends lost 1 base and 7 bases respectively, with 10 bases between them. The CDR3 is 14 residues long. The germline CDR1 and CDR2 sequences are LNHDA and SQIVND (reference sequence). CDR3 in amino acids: CASSIVPLGGELFF. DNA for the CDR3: TGTGCCAGTAGTATAGTTCCCTTGGGCGGGGAGCTGTTTTTT.

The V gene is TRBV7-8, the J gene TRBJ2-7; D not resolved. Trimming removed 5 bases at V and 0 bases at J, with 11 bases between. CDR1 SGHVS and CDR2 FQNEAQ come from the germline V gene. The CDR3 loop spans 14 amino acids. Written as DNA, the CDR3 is TGTGCCAGCAGCCCCTCGAGCAGCTCCTACGAGCAGTACTTC. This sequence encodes CASSPSSSSYEQYF.

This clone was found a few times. DNA for the CDR3: TGTGCCAGCAGACATAGGGACCCTTATTACGAGCAGTACTTC. This encodes CASRHRDPYYEQYF. V and J are TRBV5-5 and TRBJ2-7, with D tentatively TRBD1 or TRBD2 (5 bases each). The CDR3 totals 14 residues. Germline V CDR1 and CDR2: SGHKS, YYEKEE (reference sequence). With 5 bases removed from V and 4 bases from J, the gap between germline ends came to 16 bases.

The CDR3 protein is CASSLFGQGTNQPQHF. DNA for the CDR3: TGTGCCAGTAGTCTTTTTGGACAGGGGACCAATCAGCCCCAGCATTTT. The chain couples TRBV19 to TRBJ1-5, with 9 bases that match TRBD1. CDR3 length equals 16 residues. V lost 5 bases, J lost 3 bases, and 8 bases stayed unmatched. Looked up from germline, CDR1 is LNHDA and CDR2 is SQIVND (reference sequence).

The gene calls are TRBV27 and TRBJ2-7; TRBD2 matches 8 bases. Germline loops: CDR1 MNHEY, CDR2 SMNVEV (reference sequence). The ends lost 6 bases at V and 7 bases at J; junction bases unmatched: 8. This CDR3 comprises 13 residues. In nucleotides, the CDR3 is TGTGCCAGCAGACGTCGGGGGGGGAGTGAGCAGTACTTC. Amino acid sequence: CASRRRGGSEQYF.

The CDR3 loop reads CASSGDTEAFF. DNA of the CDR3: TGTGCCAGCAGCGGAGACACTGAAGCTTTCTTT. V gene TRBV9 combines with J gene TRBJ1-1; no reliable D call. Trimming removed 3 bases from V and 3 bases from J, with 3 bases in between. This CDR3 is built from 11 residues. CDR1 is SGDLS and CDR2 is YYNGEE in the germline V gene.

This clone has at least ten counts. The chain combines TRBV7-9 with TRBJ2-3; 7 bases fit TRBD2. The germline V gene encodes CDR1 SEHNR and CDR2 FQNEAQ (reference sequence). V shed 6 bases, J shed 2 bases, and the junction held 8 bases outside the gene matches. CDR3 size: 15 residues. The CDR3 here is CASSARDYLTDTQYF. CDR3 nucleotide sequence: TGTGCCAGCAGTGCGAGGGACTACCTCACAGATACGCAGTATTTT.

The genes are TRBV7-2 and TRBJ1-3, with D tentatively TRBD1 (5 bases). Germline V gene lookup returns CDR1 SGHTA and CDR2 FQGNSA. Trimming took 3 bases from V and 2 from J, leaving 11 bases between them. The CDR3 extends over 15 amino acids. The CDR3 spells CASSFTGVAGNTIYF. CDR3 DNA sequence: TGTGCCAGCAGCTTTACGGGGGTCGCTGGAAACACCATATATTTT.